The clone carrying this TCR beta chain was seen only a few times. The sample belongs to a study of cytotoxic CD8 clonotypes in ibrutinib-treated CLL. Background on the study: Patient counts were around 11 relapsed/refractory, about 14 treatment-naive and about 18 IGHV unmutated.

Measured with immunoSEQ multiplex PCR; TCRdb has only the in-frame clones, and not every one. The table records approximately 80,000 clones, 86% of them present only once. This CDR3 has 16 residues. V trimming: 0 bases; J trimming: 6 bases; junction bases outside the gene matches: 8. CDR1 is SGHRS and CDR2 is YFSETQ in the germline V gene. The sequence was obtained from a human donor with chronic lymphocytic leukemia. This specimen was PBMCs, taken before ibrutinib treatment. V and J are TRBV5-1 and TRBJ2-1; 8 bases are shared with TRBD1. In nucleotides, the CDR3 is TGCGCCAGCAGCTTGGAAGGGCAGGGGGCAATCAATGAGCAGTTCTTC. Translation: CASSLEGQGAINEQFF.